The present entry profiles one T cell receptor (beta chain) with its context. The antigen remains unidentified. The CDR3 consists of 15 residues. V shed 0 bases and J shed 4 bases, with 10 bases lying between them. The germline gives CDR1 SNHLY, CDR2 FYNNEI. This specimen belongs to a study of shared clonotypes between healthy human individuals. Study-wide results and caveats: A few donors shared roughly 5% of their naive CD4 clonotypes. Sorted-subset sequencing, rarefaction showed, was incomplete despite large depth.

TCRdb's table, derived via immunoSEQ multiplex PCR, lists solely in-frame clones and lacks some. Here the sample spans hundreds of thousands of clones, approximately 95% being singletons. The sequencing sample was made of naive CD4+ T cells sorted from blood. Subset here: CD45RA+ positively selected. The clonotype was recovered from a woman between 25 and 40 years old in good health. The rearrangement links TRBV2 to TRBJ1-3; TRBD1 is a possible D gene (5 bases). CDR3 in amino acids: CASSEAARGGNTIYF. CDR3 DNA: TGTGCCAGCAGTGAAGCTGCACGGGGGGGAAACACCATATATTTT.